The entry below describes one TCR beta chain. Its specificity is not known. The CDR3 has 15 residues. Per germline, CDR1 WSHSY and CDR2 SAAADI. The V gene end was trimmed by 5 bases and the J gene end by 9 bases; junction bases not matched to a gene: 9. Generated by immunoSEQ multiplex PCR, the TCRdb table keeps only in-frame clones and is missing some. This table has around 25,000 clones, approximately 84% appearing once. The data were obtained in a study of PD-1 blockade in mismatch repair-deficient tumors. Study information: Patients had eleven to twelve mismatch repair-deficient cancer types, all previously treated and progressing. Study observations and caveats: Tumor-resident clones, often undetectable pretreatment in blood, expanded then contracted after pembrolizumab.

All patients were mismatch repair deficient, assessed by either PCR or immunohistochemistry. TCRs were sequenced from a few patients responding to pembrolizumab. Sequencing was performed on PBMCs, taken before pembrolizumab treatment. The receptor was derived from an adult with mismatch repair-deficient cancer. The rearrangement uses TRBV10-2 and TRBJ2-1, with TRBD2 identical over 11 bases. The CDR3 protein is CASSLLAGGRGEQFF. The CDR3 coding sequence is TGCGCCAGCAGTCTTCTAGCGGGAGGACGGGGTGAGCAGTTCTTC.